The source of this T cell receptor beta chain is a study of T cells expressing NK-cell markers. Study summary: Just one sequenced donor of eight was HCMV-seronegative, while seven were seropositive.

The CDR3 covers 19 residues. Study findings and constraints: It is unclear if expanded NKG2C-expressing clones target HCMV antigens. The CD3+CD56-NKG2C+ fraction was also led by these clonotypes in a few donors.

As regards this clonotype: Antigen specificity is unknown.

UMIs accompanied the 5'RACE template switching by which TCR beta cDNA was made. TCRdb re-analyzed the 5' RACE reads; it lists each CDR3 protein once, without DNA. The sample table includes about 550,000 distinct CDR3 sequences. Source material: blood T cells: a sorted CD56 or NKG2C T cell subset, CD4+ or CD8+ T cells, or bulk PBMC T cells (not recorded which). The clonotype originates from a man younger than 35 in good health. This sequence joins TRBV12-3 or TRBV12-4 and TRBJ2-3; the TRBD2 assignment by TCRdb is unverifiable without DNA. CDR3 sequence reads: CASSSGPLETSGRANTQYF.